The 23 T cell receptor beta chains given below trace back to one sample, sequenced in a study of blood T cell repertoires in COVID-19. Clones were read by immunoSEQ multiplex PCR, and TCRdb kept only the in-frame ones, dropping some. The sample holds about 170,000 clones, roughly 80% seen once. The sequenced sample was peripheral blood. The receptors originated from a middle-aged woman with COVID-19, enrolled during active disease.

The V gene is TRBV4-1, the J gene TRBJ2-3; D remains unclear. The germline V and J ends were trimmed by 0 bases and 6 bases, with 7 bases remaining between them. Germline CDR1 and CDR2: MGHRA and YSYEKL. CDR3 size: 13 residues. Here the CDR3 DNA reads TGCGCCAGCAGCCAAGAATTGTCGGATACGCAGTATTTT. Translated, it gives CASSQELSDTQYF.

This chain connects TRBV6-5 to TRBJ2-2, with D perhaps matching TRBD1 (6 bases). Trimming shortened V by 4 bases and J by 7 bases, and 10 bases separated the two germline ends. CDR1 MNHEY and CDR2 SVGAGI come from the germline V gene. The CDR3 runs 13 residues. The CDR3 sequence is CASSSGANGELFF. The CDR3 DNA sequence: TGTGCCAGCAGTTCAGGGGCGAACGGGGAGCTGTTTTTT.

CDR3 residues: CASSVGASPYEQYF. The CDR3 region has the DNA TGTGCCAGCAGCGTAGGGGCTAGCCCCTACGAGCAGTACTTC. This chain links TRBV9 with TRBJ2-7; TRBD2 is a possible D gene (5 bases). Germline CDR1 is SGDLS and CDR2 is YYNGEE. The CDR3 totals 14 residues. V lost 0 bases to trimming and J lost 2 bases, with 9 bases between them.

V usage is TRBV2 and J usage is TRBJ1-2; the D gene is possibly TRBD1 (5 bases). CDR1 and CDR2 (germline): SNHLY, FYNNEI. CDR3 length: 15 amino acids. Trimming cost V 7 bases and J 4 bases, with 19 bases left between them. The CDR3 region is CASKEGPELFYGYTF. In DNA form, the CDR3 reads TGTGCCAGCAAGGAGGGGCCGGAGTTATTCTATGGCTACACCTTC.

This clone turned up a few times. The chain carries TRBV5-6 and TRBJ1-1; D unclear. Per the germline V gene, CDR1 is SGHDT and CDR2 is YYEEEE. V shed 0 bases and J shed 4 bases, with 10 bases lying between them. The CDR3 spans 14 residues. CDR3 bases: TGTGCCAGCAGCTTGGGTCTAGCGAGCACTGAAGCTTTCTTT. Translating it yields CASSLGLASTEAFF.

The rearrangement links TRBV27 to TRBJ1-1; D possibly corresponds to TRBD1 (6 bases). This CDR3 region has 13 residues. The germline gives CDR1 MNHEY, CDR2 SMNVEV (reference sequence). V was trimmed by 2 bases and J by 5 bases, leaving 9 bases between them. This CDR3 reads CASSLTRGTEAFF. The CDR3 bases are TGTGCCAGCAGTTTAACAAGGGGGACTGAAGCTTTCTTT.

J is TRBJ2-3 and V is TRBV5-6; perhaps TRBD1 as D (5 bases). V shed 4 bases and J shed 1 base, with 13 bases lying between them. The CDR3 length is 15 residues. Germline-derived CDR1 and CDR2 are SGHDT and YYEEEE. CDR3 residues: CASSLGALGTDTQYF. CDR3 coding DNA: TGTGCCAGCAGCCTAGGGGCTCTTGGCACAGATACGCAGTATTTT.

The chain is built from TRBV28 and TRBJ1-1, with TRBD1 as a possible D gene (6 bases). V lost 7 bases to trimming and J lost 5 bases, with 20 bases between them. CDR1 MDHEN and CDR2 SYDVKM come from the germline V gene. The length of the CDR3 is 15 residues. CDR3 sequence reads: CASTVGSGRGTEAFF. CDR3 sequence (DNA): TGTGCCAGCACCGTGGGATCCGGGAGGGGGACTGAAGCTTTCTTT.

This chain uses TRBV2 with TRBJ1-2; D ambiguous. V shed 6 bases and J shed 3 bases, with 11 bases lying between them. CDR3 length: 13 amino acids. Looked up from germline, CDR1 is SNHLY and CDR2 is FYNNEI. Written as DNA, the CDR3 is TGTGCCAGCAGCCCTACTGCCCACTATGGCTACACCTTC. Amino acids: CASSPTAHYGYTF.

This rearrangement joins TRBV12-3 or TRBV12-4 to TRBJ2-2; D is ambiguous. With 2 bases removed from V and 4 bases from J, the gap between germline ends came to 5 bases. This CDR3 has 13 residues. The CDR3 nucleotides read TGTGCCAGCAGTTTAACGGGCACCGGGGAGCTGTTTTTT. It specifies CASSLTGTGELFF.

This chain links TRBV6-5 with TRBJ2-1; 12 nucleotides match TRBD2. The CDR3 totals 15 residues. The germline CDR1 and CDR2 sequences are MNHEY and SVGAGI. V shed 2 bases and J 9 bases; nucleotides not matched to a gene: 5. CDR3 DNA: TGTGCCAGCAGTTACACGACTAGCGGGAGTAGTGAGCAGTTCTTC. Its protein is CASSYTTSGSSEQFF.

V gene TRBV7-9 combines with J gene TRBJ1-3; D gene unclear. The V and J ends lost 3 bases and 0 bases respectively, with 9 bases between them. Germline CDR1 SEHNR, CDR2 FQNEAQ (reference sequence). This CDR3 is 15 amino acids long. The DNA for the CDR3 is TGTGCCAGCAGCTTTACTTCGCTCTCTGGAAACACCATATATTTT. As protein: CASSFTSLSGNTIYF.

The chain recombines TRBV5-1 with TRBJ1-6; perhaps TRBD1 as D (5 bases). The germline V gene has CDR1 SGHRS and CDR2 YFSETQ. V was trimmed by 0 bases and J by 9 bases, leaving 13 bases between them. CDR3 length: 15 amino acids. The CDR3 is CASSLEGLASSPLHF. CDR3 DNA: TGCGCCAGCAGCTTGGAGGGGCTGGCGAGTTCACCCCTCCACTTT.

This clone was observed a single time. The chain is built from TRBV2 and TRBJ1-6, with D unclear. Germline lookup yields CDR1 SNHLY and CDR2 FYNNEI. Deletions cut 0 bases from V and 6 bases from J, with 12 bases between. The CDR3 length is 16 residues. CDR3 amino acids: CASSEASGLRNSPLHF. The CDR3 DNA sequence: TGTGCCAGCAGTGAAGCATCCGGACTCCGTAATTCACCCCTCCACTTT.

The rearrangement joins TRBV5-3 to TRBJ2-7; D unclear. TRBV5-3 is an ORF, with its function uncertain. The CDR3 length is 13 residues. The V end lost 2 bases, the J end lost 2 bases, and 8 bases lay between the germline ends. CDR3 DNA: TGTGCCAGAAGCTTAGCAGCGCCCTACGAGCAGTACGTC. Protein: CARSLAAPYEQYV.

CDR3 residues: CASRDRGYNEQFF. DNA for the CDR3: TGTGCCAGCAGAGACAGGGGTTACAATGAGCAGTTCTTC. The V and J genes are TRBV25-1 and TRBJ2-1; the match to TRBD1 covers 8 bases. The CDR3 is 13 amino acids. The V gene's germline CDR1 is MGHDK and CDR2 SYGVNS. The junction had 2 bases not matched to a gene; V was cut back by 6 bases and J by 4 bases.

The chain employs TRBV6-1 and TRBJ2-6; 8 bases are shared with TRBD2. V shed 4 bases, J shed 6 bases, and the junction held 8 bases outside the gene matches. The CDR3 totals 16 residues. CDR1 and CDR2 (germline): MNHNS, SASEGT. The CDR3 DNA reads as TGTGCCAGCAGTGGTCGGGGGGGGACTGTGGCCAACGTCCTGACTTTC. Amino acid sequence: CASSGRGGTVANVLTF.

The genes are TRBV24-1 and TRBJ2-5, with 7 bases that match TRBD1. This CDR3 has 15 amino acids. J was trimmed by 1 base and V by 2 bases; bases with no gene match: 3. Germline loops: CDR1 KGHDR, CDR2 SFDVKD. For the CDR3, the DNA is TGTGCCACCAGTGATTGGGACAGTATCCAAGAGACCCAGTACTTC. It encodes CATSDWDSIQETQYF.

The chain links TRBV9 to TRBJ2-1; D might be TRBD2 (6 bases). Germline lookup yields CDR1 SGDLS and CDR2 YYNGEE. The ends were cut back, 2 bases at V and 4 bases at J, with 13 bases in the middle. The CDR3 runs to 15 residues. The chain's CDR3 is CASSVGGTEYNEQFF. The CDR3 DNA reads TGTGCCAGCAGCGTTGGCGGGACCGAATACAATGAGCAGTTCTTC.

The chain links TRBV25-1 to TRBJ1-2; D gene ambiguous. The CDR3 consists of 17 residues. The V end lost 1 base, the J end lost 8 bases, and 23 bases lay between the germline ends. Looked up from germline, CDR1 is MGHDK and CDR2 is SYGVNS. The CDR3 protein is CASSEWYERFPSEGYTF. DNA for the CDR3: TGTGCCAGCAGTGAATGGTACGAGAGGTTCCCCTCGGAAGGCTACACCTTC.

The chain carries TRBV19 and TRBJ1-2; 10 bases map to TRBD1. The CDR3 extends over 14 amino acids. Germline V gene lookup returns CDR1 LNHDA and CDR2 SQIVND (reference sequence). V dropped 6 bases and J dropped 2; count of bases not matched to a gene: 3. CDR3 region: CASRDRGRNYGYTF. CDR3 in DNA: TGTGCCAGTAGGGACAGGGGGAGGAACTATGGCTACACCTTC.

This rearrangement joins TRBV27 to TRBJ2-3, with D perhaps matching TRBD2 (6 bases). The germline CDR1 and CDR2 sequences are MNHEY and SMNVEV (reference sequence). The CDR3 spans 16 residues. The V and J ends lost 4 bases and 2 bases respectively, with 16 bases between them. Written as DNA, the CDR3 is TGTGCCAGCAGTTGGGCGGCGGGATCCAACACAGATACGCAGTATTTT. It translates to CASSWAAGSNTDTQYF.

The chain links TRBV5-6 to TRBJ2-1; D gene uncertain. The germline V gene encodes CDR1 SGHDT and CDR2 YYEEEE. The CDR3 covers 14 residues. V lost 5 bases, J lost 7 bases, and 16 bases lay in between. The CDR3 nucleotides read TGTGCCAGCAGTGATGAGATGAAGCTAAATGAGCAGTTCTTC. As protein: CASSDEMKLNEQFF.